This T cell receptor beta chain emerged from a study of blood T cell repertoires in COVID-19. The overall study: The analysed material was cDNA or gDNA that came from T cells, B-cell-depleted T cells, or PBMCs.

Trimming stripped 7 bases from V and 7 bases from J, with 16 bases between. The CDR3 has 14 amino acids. Germline-derived CDR1 and CDR2 are LNHDA and SQIVND (reference sequence). The method was immunoSEQ multiplex PCR; TCRdb's version includes in-frame clones alone and lacks a portion of them. The sample shows 250,000 to 300,000 clones, roughly nine tenths of them seen only once. Assignments of participants to cohorts depended upon their own reported clinical history. Two consecutive negative NP/OP PCR tests, clearance, or resolved symptoms defined Cohort 3 recovery. Sequenced input: PBMCs or T cells enriched from blood (not recorded which). V usage is TRBV19 and J usage is TRBJ2-2; weak D call: TRBD2 (6 bases). This sequence was found in a woman aged 55-69 years who had recovered from COVID-19. DNA for the CDR3: TGTGCCAGTATGCGGAGGGGCCCCCGCGGGGAGCTGTTTTTT. It is translated as CASMRRGPRGELFF.